This T cell receptor (beta chain) was captured in a study of T cell responses to AZD1222 COVID-19 vaccine. As to this clone: Its antigen is as yet unknown.

CDR1 and CDR2 from the germline V gene are DFQATT and SNEGSKA (reference sequence). This CDR3 spans 11 amino acids. V shed 6 bases and J shed 11 bases, with 16 bases lying between them. Study-level points and caveats: Unmutated variant regions are reportedly targeted by nearly half of spike-specific TCRs. Breadth and depth of Spike-specific TCRs rose after two AZD1222 doses. The sample set comprised mostly white British donors with more females, and clonal diversity was possibly underestimated.

The method was immunoSEQ multiplex PCR; TCRdb's version includes in-frame clones alone and lacks a portion of them. Of around 140,000 clones listed, approximately 91% are singletons. This rearrangement joins TRBV20-1 to TRBJ1-1, with D tentatively TRBD1 (5 bases). The specimen comprised peripheral blood, sampled on day 0 of AZD1222 vaccination. This TCR was recovered from an adult in good health. CDR3 sequence: CSAGDLGVAFF. DNA for the CDR3: TGCAGTGCAGGGGACTTGGGAGTCGCTTTCTTT.